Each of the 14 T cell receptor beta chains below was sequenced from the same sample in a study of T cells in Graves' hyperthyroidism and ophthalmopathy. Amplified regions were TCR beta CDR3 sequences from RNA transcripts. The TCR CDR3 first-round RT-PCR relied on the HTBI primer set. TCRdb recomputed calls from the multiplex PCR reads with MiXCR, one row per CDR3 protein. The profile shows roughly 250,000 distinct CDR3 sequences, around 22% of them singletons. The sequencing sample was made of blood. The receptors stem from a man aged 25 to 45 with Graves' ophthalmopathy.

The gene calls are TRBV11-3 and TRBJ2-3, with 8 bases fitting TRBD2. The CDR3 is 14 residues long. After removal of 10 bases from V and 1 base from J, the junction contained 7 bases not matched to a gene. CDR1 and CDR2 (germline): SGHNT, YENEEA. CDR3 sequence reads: CATKAGVGTDTQYF. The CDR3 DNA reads TGTGCCACCAAAGCGGGGGTAGGCACAGATACGCAGTATTTT.

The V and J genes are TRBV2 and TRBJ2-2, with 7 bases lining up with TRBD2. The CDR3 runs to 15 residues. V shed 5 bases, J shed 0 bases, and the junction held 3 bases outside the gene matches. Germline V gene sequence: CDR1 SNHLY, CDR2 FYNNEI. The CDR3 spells CASSTGTTNTGELFF. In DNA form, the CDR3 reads TGTGCCAGCAGTACCGGGACTACGAACACCGGGGAGCTGTTTTTT.

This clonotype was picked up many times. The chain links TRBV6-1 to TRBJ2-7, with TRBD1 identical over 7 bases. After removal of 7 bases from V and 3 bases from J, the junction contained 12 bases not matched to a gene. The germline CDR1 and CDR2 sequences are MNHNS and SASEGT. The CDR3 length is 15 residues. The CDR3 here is CASIPPGGQLYEQYF. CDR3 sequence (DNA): TGTGCCAGCATCCCCCCAGGGGGACAACTCTACGAGCAGTACTTC.

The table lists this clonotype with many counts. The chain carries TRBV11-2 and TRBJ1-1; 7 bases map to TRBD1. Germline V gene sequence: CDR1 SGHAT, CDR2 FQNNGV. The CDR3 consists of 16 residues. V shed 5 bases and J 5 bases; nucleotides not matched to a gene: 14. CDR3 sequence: CASSLNSGGRGTEAFF. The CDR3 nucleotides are TGTGCCAGCAGCCTCAATTCAGGGGGAAGGGGAACTGAAGCTTTCTTT.

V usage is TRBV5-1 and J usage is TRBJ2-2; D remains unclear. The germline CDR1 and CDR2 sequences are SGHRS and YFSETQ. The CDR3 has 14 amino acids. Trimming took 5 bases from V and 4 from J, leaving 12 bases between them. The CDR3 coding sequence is TGCGCCAGCAGTCAGGAACGACTCACCGGGGAGCTGTTTTTT. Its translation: CASSQERLTGELFF.

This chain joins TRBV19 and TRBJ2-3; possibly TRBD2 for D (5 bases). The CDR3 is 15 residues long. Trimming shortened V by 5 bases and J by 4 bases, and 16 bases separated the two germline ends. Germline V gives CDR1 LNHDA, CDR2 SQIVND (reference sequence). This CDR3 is CASSGRTPGADTQYF. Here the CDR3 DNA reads TGTGCCAGTAGTGGAAGAACGCCCGGGGCAGATACGCAGTATTTT.

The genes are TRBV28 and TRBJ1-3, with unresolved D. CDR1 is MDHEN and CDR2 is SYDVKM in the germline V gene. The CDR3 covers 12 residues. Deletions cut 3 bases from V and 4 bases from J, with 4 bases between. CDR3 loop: CASSLWGNTIYF. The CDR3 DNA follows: TGTGCCAGCAGTTTGTGGGGAAACACCATATATTTT.

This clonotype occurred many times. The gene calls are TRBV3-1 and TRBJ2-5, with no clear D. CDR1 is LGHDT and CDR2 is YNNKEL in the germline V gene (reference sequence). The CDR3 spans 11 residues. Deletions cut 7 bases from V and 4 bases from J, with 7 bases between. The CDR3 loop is CASTWGETQYF. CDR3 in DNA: TGTGCCAGCACGTGGGGAGAGACCCAGTACTTC.

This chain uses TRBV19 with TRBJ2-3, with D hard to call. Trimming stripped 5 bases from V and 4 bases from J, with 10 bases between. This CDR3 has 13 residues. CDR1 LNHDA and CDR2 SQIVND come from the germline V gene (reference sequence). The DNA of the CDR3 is TGTGCCAGTAGTTGGTTAAGGGCAGATACGCAGTATTTT. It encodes CASSWLRADTQYF.

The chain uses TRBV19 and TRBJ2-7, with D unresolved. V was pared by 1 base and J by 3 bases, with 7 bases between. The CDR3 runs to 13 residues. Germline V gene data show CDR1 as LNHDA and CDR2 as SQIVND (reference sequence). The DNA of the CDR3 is TGTGCCAGTAGTATAGCAGTATTCTACGAGCAGTACTTC. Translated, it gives CASSIAVFYEQYF.

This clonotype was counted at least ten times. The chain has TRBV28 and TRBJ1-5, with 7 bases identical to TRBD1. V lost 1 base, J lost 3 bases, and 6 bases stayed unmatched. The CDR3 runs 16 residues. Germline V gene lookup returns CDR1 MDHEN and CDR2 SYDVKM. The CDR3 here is CASSLSPGQINQPQHF. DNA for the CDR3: TGTGCCAGCAGTTTATCGCCGGGACAGATCAATCAGCCCCAGCATTTT.

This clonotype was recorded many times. The CDR3 coding sequence is TGTGCCTGGAGTGTGGTCGGAATGAACACTGAAGCTTTCTTT. Its protein is CAWSVVGMNTEAFF. The rearrangement uses TRBV30 and TRBJ1-1, with D unresolved. Germline-derived CDR1 and CDR2 are GTSNPN and SVGIG (reference sequence). Deletions cut 0 bases from V and 0 bases from J, with 8 bases between. The CDR3 runs to 14 residues.

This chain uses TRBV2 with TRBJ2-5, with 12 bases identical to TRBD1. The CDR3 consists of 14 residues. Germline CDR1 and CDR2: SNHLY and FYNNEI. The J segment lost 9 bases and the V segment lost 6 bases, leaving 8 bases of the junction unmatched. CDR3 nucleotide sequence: TGTGCCAGCAGGGGACAGGGGGCCAGCGAGGCCCAGTACTTC. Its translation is CASRGQGASEAQYF.

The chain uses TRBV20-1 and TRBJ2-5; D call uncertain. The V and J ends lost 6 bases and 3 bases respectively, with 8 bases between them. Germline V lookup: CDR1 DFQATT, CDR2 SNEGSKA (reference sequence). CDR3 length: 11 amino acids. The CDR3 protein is CSARTKETQYF. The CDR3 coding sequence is TGCAGTGCCCGGACGAAAGAGACCCAGTACTTC.